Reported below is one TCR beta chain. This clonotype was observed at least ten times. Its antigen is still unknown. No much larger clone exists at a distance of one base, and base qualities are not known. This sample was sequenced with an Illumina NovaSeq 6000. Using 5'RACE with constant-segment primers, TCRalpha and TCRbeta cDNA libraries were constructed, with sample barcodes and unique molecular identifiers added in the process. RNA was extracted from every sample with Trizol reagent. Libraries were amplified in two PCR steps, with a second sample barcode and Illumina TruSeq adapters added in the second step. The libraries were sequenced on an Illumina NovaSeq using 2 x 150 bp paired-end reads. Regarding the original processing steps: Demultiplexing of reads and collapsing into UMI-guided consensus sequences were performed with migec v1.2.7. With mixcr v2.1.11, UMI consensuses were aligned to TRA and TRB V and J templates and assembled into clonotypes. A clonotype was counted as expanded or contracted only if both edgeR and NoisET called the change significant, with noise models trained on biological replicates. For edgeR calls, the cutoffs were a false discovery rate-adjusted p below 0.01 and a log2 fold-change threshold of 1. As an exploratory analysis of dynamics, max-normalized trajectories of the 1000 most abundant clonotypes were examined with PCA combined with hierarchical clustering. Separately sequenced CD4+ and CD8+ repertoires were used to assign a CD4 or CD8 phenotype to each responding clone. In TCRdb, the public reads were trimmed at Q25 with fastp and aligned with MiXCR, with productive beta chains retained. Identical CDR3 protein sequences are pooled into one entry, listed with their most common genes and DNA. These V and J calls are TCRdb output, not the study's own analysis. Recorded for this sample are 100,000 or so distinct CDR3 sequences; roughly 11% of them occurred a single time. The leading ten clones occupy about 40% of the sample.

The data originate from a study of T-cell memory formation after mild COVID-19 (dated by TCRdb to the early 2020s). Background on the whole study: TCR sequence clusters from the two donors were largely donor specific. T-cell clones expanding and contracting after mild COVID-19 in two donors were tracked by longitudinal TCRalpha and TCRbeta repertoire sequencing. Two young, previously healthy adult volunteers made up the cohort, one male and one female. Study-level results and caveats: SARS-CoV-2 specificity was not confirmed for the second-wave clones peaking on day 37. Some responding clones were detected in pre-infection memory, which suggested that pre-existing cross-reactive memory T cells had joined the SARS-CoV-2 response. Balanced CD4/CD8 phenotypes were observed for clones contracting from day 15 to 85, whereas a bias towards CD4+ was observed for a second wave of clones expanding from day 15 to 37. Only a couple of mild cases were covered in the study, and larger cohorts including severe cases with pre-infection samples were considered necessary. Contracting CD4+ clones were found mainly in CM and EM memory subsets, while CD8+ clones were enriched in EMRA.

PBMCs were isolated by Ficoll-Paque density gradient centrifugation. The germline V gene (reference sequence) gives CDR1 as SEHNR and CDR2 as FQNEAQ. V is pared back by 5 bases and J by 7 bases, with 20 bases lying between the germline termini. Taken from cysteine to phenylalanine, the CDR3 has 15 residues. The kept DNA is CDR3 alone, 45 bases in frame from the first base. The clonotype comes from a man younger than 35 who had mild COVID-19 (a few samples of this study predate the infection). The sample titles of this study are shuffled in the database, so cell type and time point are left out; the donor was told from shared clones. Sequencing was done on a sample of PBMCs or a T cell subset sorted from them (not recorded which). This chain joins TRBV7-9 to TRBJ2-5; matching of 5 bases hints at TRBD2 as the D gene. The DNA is TGTGCCAGCAGCGGAAACGGAGGCTTAGCTGGGACCCAGTACTTC. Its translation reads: CASSGNGGLAGTQYF.